This T cell receptor beta chain comes out of a study of T cells in Graves' hyperthyroidism and ophthalmopathy. Study findings and constraints: The model foresaw ophthalmopathy a median approximately 6.1 months prior to onset.

These patients, aged 18 to 65, had recently diagnosed hyperthyroidism lasting under 2 months. The PBMCs were sourced from fresh peripheral blood (more than 9 ml). This CDR3 contains 15 residues. Per the germline V gene, CDR1 is SNHLY and CDR2 is FYNNEI. With V trimmed by 8 bases and J by 1 base, 4 bases remained unmatched. TCR beta CDR3 regions were amplified from RNA transcripts. A set of HTBI primers served as the primers for a first-round RT-PCR of the TCR CDR3. TCRdb re-analysed the multiplex PCR reads in MiXCR, keeping a single row per CDR3 protein. The table lists around 300,000 distinct CDR3 sequences, over 11% of them singletons. This clonotype occurred many times. Its antigen is not known.

V gene TRBV2 combines with J gene TRBJ2-5, with 13 bases fitting TRBD2. This TCR was sampled from a woman aged 25 to 45 with Graves' hyperthyroidism. Sequenced: blood. The CDR3 reads CASGTSGVSQETQYF. In nucleotides, the CDR3 is TGTGCCAGCGGGACTAGCGGGGTGTCCCAAGAGACCCAGTACTTC.